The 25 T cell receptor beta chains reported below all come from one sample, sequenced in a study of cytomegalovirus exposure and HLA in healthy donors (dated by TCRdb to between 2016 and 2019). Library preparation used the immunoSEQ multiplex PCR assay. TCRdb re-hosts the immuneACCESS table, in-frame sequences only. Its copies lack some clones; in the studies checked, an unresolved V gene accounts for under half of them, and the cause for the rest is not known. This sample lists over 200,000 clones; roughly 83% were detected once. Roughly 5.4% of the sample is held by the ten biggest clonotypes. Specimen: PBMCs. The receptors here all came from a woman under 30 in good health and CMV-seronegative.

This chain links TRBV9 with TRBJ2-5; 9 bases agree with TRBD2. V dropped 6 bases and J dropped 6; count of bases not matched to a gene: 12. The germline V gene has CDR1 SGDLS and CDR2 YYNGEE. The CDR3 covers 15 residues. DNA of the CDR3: TGTGCCAGCACACCGGGGCTAGCGGGATCGCAGACCCAGTACTTC. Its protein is CASTPGLAGSQTQYF.

The CDR3 is CASSVRLLATNEKLFF. For the CDR3, the DNA is TGTGCCAGCAGTGTTCGACTGCTGGCAACTAATGAAAAACTGTTTTTT. V gene TRBV6-1 combines with J gene TRBJ1-4; D not certain. The germline V and J ends were trimmed by 4 bases and 0 bases, with 12 bases remaining between them. The CDR3 is 16 residues long. Germline CDR1 is MNHNS and CDR2 is SASEGT.

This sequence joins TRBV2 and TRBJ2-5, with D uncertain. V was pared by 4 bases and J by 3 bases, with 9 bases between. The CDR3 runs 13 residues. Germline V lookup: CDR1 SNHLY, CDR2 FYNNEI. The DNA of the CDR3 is TGTGCCAGCAGTGGGGGAAGGAAAGAGACCCAGTACTTC. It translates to CASSGGRKETQYF.

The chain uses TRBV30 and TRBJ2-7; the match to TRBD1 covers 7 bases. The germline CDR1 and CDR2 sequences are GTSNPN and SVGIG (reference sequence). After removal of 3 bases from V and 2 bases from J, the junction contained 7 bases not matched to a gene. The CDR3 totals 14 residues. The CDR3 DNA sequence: TGTGCCTGGAGGCACCGGGACAGACCCTACGAGCAGTACTTC. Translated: CAWRHRDRPYEQYF.

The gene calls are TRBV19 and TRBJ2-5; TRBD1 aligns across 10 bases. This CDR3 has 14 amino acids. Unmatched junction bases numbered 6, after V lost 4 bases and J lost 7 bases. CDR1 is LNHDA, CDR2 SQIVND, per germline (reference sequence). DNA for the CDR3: TGTGCCAGTAGTACAGACAGGGGGCTCGGGACCCAGTACTTC. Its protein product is CASSTDRGLGTQYF.

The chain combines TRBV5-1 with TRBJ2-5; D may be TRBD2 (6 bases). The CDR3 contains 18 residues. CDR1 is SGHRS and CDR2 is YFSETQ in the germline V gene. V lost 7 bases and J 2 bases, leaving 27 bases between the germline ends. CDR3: CASAGPPRGLQGQETQYF. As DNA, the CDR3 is TGCGCCAGCGCTGGGCCACCCCGGGGACTCCAAGGACAAGAGACCCAGTACTTC.

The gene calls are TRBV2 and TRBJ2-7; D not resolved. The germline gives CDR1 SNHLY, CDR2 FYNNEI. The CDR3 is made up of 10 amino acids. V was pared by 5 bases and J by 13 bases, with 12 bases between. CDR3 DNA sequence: TGTGCCAGCAGTCCCCCCCGCAGATACTTC. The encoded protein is CASSPPRRYF. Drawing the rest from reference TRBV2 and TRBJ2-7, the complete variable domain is EPEVTQTPSHQVTQMGQEVILRCVPISNHLYFYWYRQILGQKVEFLVSFYNNEISEKSEIFDDQFSVERPDGSNFTLKIRSTKLEDSAMYFCASSPPRRYFGPGTRLTVT.

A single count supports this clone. CDR3: CASSLQGNQPQHF. CDR3 in DNA: TGCGCCAGCAGCCTCCAGGGGAATCAGCCCCAGCATTTT. The chain recombines TRBV4-1 with TRBJ1-5; D is possibly TRBD1 (6 bases). CDR3 length: 13 amino acids. Looked up from germline, CDR1 is MGHRA and CDR2 is YSYEKL. The V end lost 4 bases, the J end lost 4 bases, and 8 bases lay between the germline ends.

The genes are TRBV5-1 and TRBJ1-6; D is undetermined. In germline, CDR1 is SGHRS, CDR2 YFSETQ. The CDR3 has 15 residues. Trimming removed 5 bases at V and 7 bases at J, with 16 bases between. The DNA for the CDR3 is TGCGCCAGCAGAGCTGCAACAGCGGGCAATTCACCCCTCCACTTT. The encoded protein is CASRAATAGNSPLHF.

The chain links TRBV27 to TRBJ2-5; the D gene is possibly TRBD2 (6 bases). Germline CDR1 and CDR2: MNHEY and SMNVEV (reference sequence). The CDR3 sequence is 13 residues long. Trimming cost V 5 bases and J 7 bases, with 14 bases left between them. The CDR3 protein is CASSAGRFGTQYF. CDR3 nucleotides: TGTGCCAGCAGTGCGGGACGGTTTGGGACCCAGTACTTC.

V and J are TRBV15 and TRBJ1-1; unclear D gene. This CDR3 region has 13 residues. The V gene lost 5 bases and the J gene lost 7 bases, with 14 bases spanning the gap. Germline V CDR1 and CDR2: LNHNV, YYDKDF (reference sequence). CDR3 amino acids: CATSAHGRSEAFF. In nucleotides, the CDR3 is TGTGCCACCAGCGCTCACGGCCGAAGTGAAGCTTTCTTT.

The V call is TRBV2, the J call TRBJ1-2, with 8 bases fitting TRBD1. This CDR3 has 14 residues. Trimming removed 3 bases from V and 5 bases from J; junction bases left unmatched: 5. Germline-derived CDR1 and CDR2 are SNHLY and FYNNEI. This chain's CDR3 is CASSERQGYYGYTF. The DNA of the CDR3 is TGTGCCAGCAGTGAGAGACAGGGGTATTATGGCTACACCTTC.

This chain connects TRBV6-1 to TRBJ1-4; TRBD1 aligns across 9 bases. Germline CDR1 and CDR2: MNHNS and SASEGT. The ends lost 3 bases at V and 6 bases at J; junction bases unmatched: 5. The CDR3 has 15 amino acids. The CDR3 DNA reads TGTGCCAGCAGTGATAACAGGGGGCGGTATGAAAAACTGTTTTTT. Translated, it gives CASSDNRGRYEKLFF.

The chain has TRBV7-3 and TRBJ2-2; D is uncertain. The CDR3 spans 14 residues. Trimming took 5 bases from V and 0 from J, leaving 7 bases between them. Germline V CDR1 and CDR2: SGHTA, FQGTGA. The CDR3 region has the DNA TGTGCCAGCAGCCGACTCCCGAACACCGGGGAGCTGTTTTTT. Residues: CASSRLPNTGELFF.

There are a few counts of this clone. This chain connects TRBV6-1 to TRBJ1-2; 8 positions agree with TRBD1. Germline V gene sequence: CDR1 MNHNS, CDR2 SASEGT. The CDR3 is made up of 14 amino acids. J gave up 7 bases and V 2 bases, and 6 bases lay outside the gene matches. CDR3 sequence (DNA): TGTGCCAGCAGTGAATGGCAGGGGGCACGTGGCTACACCTTC. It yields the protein CASSEWQGARGYTF.

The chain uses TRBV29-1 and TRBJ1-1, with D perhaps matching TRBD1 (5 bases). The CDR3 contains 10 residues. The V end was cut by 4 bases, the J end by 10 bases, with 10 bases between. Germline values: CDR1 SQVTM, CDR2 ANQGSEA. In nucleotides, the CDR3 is TGCAGCGTTGGGGGGGTCGGAGCTTTCTTT. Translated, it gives CSVGGVGAFF. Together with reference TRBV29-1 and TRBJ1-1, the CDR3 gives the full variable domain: SAVISQKPSRDICQRGTSLTIQCQVDSQVTMMFWYRQQPGQSLTLIATANQGSEATYESGFVIDKFPISRPNLTFSTLTVSNMSPEDSSIYLCSVGGVGAFFGQGTRLTVV.

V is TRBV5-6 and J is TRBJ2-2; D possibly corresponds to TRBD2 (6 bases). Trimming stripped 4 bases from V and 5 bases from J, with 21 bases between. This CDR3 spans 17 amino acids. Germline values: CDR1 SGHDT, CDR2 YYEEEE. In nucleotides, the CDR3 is TGTGCCAGCAGCCCCCGGACGGGGGTGAGTAGGACCGGGGAGCTGTTTTTT. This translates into CASSPRTGVSRTGELFF.

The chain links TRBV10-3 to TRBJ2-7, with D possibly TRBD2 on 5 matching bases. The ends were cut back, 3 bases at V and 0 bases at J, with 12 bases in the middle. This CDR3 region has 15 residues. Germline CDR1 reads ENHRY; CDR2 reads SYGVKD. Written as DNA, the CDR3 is TGTGCCATCAGTGATTCCAGGAGGACCTCCTACGAGCAGTACTTC. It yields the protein CAISDSRRTSYEQYF.

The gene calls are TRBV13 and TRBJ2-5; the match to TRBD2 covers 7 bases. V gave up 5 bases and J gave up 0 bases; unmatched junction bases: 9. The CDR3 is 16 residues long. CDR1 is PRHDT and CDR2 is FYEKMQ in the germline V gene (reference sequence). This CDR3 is CASSIAGGSYQETQYF. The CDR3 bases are TGTGCCAGCAGCATCGCCGGGGGGTCGTACCAAGAGACCCAGTACTTC.

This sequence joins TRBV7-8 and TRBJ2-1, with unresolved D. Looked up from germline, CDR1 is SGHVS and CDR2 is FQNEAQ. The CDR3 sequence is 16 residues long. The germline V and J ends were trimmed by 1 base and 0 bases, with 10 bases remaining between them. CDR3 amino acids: CASSLGLAASYNEQFF. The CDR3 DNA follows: TGTGCCAGCAGCTTAGGGTTAGCAGCCTCCTACAATGAGCAGTTCTTC.

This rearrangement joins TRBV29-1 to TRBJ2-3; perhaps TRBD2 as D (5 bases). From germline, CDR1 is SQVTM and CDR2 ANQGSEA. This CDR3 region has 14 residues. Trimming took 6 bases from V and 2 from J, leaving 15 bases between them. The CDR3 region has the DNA TGCAGCGTCGCCGAGCGAGCGGACACAGATACGCAGTATTTT. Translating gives CSVAERADTDTQYF.

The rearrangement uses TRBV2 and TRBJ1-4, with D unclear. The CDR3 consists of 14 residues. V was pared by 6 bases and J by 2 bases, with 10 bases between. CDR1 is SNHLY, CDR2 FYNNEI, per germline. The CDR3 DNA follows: TGTGCCAGCAGCAGTTTATCGACTAATGAAAAACTGTTTTTT. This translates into CASSSLSTNEKLFF.

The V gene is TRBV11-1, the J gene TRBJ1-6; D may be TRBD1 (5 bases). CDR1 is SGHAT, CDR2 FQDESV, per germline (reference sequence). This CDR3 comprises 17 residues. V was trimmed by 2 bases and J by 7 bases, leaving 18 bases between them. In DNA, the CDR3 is TGTGCCAGCAGCTTAAAGGACAATGATGCCTTCAATTCACCCCTCCACTTT. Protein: CASSLKDNDAFNSPLHF.

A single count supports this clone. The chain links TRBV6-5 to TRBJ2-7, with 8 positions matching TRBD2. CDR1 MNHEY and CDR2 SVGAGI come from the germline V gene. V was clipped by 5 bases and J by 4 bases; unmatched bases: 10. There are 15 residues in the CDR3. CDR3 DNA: TGTGCCAGCAGTCGGACCGGGACTAGATCTTACGAGCAGTACTTC. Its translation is CASSRTGTRSYEQYF.

CDR3 in DNA: TGTGCCAGCACTAGCGGGACTAGCACAGATACGCAGTATTTT. Protein sequence: CASTSGTSTDTQYF. The V and J genes are TRBV6-1 and TRBJ2-3; TRBD2 agrees at 9 bases. With V trimmed by 7 bases and J by 0 bases, 2 bases remained unmatched. The germline gives CDR1 MNHNS, CDR2 SASEGT. The CDR3 runs 14 residues.